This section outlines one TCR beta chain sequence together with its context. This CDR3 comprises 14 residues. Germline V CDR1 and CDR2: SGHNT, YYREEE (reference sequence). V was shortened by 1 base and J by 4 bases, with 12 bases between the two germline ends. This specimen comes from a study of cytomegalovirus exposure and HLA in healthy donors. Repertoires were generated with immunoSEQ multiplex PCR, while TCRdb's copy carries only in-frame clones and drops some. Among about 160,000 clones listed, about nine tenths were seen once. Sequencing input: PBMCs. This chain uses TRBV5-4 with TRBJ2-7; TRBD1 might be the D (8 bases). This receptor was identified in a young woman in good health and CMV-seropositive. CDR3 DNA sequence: TGTGCCAGCAGCTTGACAGGGGGGGAGTACGAGCAGTACTTC. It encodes CASSLTGGEYEQYF.